These 19 T cell receptor beta chains were sequenced from one sample in a study of regulatory T cells in long-lasting Graves disease listed by TCRdb under 2021. The library was generated by multiplex PCR. The reads were generated on an Illumina HiSeq 4000. TCR beta libraries were built with iRepertoire HTBI primers and Arm-PCR amplification of CDR3 regions. TCRdb reanalyzed the raw reads on its own, using fastp at Q25 for trimming and MiXCR for clone calling, and kept in-frame beta chains. When rows share a CDR3 protein, they turn into one entry using the most common DNA and genes. In this sample the table shows 300,000 to 400,000 distinct CDR3 sequences, 15% of which occur a single time. Approximately 22% of the sample lies in the top ten. Sample time point, as interpreted from the label and publication: newly diagnosed GD, antithyroid drugs for less than 3 months. RNA was extracted from PBMCs in TRIzol for both TCR sequencing and RNA sequencing.

The specimen comprised peripheral blood mononuclear cells (PBMCs), sampled at new diagnosis, from a patient treated with antithyroid drugs. These receptors were taken from a female donor with Graves disease.

This clonotype was picked up many times. The chain employs TRBV27 and TRBJ1-1, with 7 bases matching TRBD1. The CDR3 loop spans 14 amino acids. V trimming: 6 bases; J trimming: 0 bases; junction bases outside the gene matches: 4. Germline CDR1 reads MNHEY; CDR2 reads SMNVEV (reference sequence). The CDR3 region has the DNA TGTGCCAGCAGCCCGGGACAGATGAACACTGAAGCTTTCTTT. Its protein is CASSPGQMNTEAFF.

There are a few counts of this clonotype. The rearrangement links TRBV4-2 to TRBJ1-1, with TRBD1 matching over 8 bases. J was trimmed by 6 bases and V by 4 bases; bases with no gene match: 4. The germline gives CDR1 LGHNA, CDR2 YNFKEQ. The CDR3 is 13 residues long. The CDR3, as DNA: TGTGCCAGCAGCCCATACAGGGGGGCTGAAGCTTTCTTT. As protein: CASSPYRGAEAFF.

This clonotype showed up many times. V and J are TRBV12-3 or TRBV12-4 and TRBJ1-1, with D possibly matching TRBD1 (6 bases). With 2 bases removed from V and 5 bases from J, the gap between germline ends came to 12 bases. CDR3 size: 14 residues. CDR3 sequence: CASSLPERGTEAFF. The CDR3 DNA reads as TGTGCCAGCAGTTTACCGGAGAGGGGGACTGAAGCTTTCTTT.

This clonotype was found many times. The chain recombines TRBV7-8 with TRBJ2-7; TRBD1 matches 7 bases. This CDR3 is 15 amino acids long. J lost 1 base, V lost 4 bases, and 7 bases had no gene match. The germline gives CDR1 SGHVS, CDR2 FQNEAQ. Here the CDR3 DNA reads TGTGCCAGCAGCTCGACCGGGACAGTTTCCTACGAGCAGTACTTC. The encoded protein is CASSSTGTVSYEQYF.

This clonotype was counted between two and nine times. DNA for the CDR3: TGCGCCAGCAGCGGTGTTAACACCGGGGAGCTGTTTTTT. This codes for CASSGVNTGELFF. This chain connects TRBV4-1 to TRBJ2-2; D ambiguous. Per germline, CDR1 MGHRA and CDR2 YSYEKL. The CDR3 covers 13 residues. Between the trimmed V and J ends, which lost 5 bases and 2 bases, there was a span of 6 bases.

This clonotype turned up a few times. The gene calls are TRBV19 and TRBJ2-1; TRBD2 aligns across 12 bases. Germline V gives CDR1 LNHDA, CDR2 SQIVND (reference sequence). The CDR3 has 16 amino acids. J was trimmed by 11 bases and V by 3 bases; bases with no gene match: 11. The CDR3 is CASSMTSGGPTMKQFF. The CDR3 DNA reads as TGTGCCAGTAGTATGACTAGCGGGGGACCTACAATGAAGCAGTTCTTC.

This clonotype was seen at least ten times. The V and J genes are TRBV29-1 and TRBJ2-7, with TRBD2 identical over 9 bases. The CDR3 totals 12 residues. J was trimmed by 5 bases and V by 1 base; bases with no gene match: 0. Germline loops: CDR1 SQVTM, CDR2 ANQGSEA. For the CDR3, the DNA is TGCAGCGTTGAAGTAGCGGGAGACGAGCAGTACTTC. Its translation: CSVEVAGDEQYF.

V and J are TRBV10-2 and TRBJ2-1, with 12 bases that match TRBD2. V was pared by 6 bases and J by 2 bases, with 5 bases of the junction left unmatched. This CDR3 spans 16 amino acids. Looked up from germline, CDR1 is WSHSY and CDR2 is SAAADI. CDR3 loop: CASRHSSGGAYNEQFF. DNA for the CDR3: TGCGCCAGCAGGCATTCTAGCGGGGGGGCCTACAATGAGCAGTTCTTC.

This clonotype has at least ten counts. The V gene is TRBV20-1, the J gene TRBJ2-5, with D tentatively TRBD1 or TRBD2 (6 bases each). Germline V gives CDR1 DFQATT, CDR2 SNEGSKA (reference sequence). The germline V and J ends were trimmed by 5 bases and 5 bases, with 12 bases remaining between them. The CDR3 is 12 residues long. The CDR3 sequence is CSAPTGRETQYF. The CDR3, as DNA: TGCAGTGCTCCTACAGGGAGGGAGACCCAGTACTTC.

This clonotype has at least ten counts. The V call is TRBV10-3, the J call TRBJ2-7, with D hard to call. The CDR3 totals 18 residues. Germline V lookup: CDR1 ENHRY, CDR2 SYGVKD. Trimming removed 0 bases at V and 2 bases at J, with 20 bases between. CDR3 sequence (DNA): TGTGCCATCAGTGAGTCGAAAGTGAGCAGCACCCATCCCTACGAGCAGTACTTC. Translating gives CAISESKVSSTHPYEQYF.

This clonotype was seen ten or more times. The chain carries TRBV20-1 and TRBJ2-3; D is possibly TRBD1 or TRBD2 (5 bases each). This CDR3 has 16 residues. Germline CDR1 reads DFQATT; CDR2 reads SNEGSKA (reference sequence). V gave up 6 bases and J gave up 4 bases, with 23 bases separating them. The DNA of the CDR3 is TGCAGTGCGCGCGCCCGAGGGGTTCAGTACCCAGATACGCAGTATTTT. Residues: CSARARGVQYPDTQYF.

At least ten counts were recorded for this clonotype. The CDR3 sequence: CASSLLTGTPAGTGELFF. The CDR3 coding sequence is TGTGCCAGCAGCTTACTAACTGGGACTCCCGCGGGCACCGGGGAGCTGTTTTTT. The chain has TRBV7-2 and TRBJ2-2; TRBD2 might be the D (6 bases). The CDR3 is 18 amino acids. Germline loops: CDR1 SGHTA, CDR2 FQGNSA. Trimming stripped 2 bases from V and 4 bases from J, with 20 bases between.

At least ten counts were recorded for this clonotype. The chain has TRBV3-1 and TRBJ2-1; TRBD2 might be the D (6 bases). The CDR3 has 17 amino acids. Germline V CDR1 and CDR2: LGHDT, YNNKEL (reference sequence). Deletions cut 4 bases from V and 4 bases from J, with 20 bases between. The CDR3 region is CASSLLFGGGSYNEQFF. The CDR3 nucleotides are TGTGCCAGCAGCCTCCTTTTCGGTGGGGGGTCATACAATGAGCAGTTCTTC.

Comments on this clonotype: One end of the junction is discordant with germline, which a read error may explain. This chain links TRBV24-1 with TRBJ2-2; D unclear. Germline V gene lookup returns CDR1 KGHDR and CDR2 SFDVKD. The CDR3 extends over 15 amino acids. CDR3 nucleotide sequence: TGTGCCGCCAGTGACACGGGCCGAAACACCGGGGAGCTGTTTTTT. Protein: CAASDTGRNTGELFF.

This clonotype was detected many times. The genes are TRBV5-1 and TRBJ1-1; D uncertain. Germline V gene sequence: CDR1 SGHRS, CDR2 YFSETQ. V was cut by 4 bases and J by 0 bases, with 10 bases left in between. The CDR3 loop spans 14 amino acids. CDR3 in DNA: TGCGCCAGCAGCACCCAAGAGATGAACACTGAAGCTTTCTTT. It specifies CASSTQEMNTEAFF.

This clonotype was recorded a few times. V usage is TRBV10-3 and J usage is TRBJ1-2; D perhaps matches TRBD1 (6 bases). V lost 7 bases and J lost 2, with 14 bases in between. This CDR3 spans 14 amino acids. Looked up from germline, CDR1 is ENHRY and CDR2 is SYGVKD. CDR3 coding DNA: TGTGCCATCACTACCTCGACAGGAAACTATGGCTACACCTTC. Translation: CAITTSTGNYGYTF.

This clonotype was picked up many times. The CDR3 sequence: CASRLGQSPYNEQFF. CDR3 bases: TGTGCCAGCAGGCTAGGACAGTCCCCCTACAATGAGCAGTTCTTC. V and J are TRBV6-1 and TRBJ2-1; a weak D match, TRBD1 (6 bases). This CDR3 region has 15 residues. The germline CDR1 and CDR2 sequences are MNHNS and SASEGT. V was pared by 6 bases and J by 2 bases, with 14 bases between.

The chain joins TRBV4-1 to TRBJ2-2, with 8 bases that match TRBD1. This CDR3 has 17 residues. The V gene end was trimmed by 2 bases and the J gene end by 4 bases; junction bases not matched to a gene: 9. Germline V gene data show CDR1 as MGHRA and CDR2 as YSYEKL. CDR3 coding DNA: TGCGCCAGCAGCCAAAAAGGACAGGGTCGTAGCACCGGGGAGCTGTTTTTT. Translating gives CASSQKGQGRSTGELFF.

A word on this clonotype: Given a much more abundant clone one base away, this may be a read error. The gene calls are TRBV11-2 and TRBJ2-1; possible D gene TRBD2, 7 bases. V lost 6 bases to trimming and J lost 4 bases, with 19 bases between them. CDR3 length: 16 amino acids. Germline values: CDR1 SGHAT, CDR2 FQNNGV. The CDR3 bases are TGTGCCAGCAGAGGGGGGGGCGCTAGCAGGTACAATGAGCAGTTCTTC. This translates into CASRGGGASRYNEQFF.